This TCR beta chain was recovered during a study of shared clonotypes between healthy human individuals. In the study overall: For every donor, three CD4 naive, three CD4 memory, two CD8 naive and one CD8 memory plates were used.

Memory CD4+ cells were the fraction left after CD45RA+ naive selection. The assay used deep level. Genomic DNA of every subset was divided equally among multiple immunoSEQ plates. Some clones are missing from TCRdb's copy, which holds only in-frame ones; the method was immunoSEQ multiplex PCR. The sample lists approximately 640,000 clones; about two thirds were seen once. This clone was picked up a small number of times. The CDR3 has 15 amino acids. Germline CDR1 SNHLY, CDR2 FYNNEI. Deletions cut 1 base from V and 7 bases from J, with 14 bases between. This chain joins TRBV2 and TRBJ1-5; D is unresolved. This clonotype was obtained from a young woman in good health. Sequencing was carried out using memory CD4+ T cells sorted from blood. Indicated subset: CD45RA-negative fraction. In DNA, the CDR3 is TGTGCCAGCAGTGAAGTGTGGCAGTCCGGCCAGCCCCAGCATTTT. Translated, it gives CASSEVWQSGQPQHF.